This T cell receptor (beta chain) comes out of a study of blood T cell repertoires in COVID-19. Study context: Sources were T cells, B-cell-depleted T cells, or PBMCs; the material itself was cDNA or gDNA.

The data were produced by immunoSEQ multiplex PCR, yet TCRdb's version contains in-frame clones alone and is incomplete. Of approximately 100,000 clones listed, over 75% are singletons. The germline gives CDR1 ENHRY, CDR2 SYGVKD. V dropped 0 bases and J dropped 2 bases, with 12 bases sitting between them. The CDR3 extends over 16 amino acids. J is TRBJ2-3 and V is TRBV10-3; TRBD2 might be the D (7 bases). The specimen was peripheral blood. This TCR was sampled from a human donor in a cohort sampled during active or convalescent COVID-19. The CDR3 here is CAISESRGGPTDTQYF. Written as DNA, the CDR3 is TGTGCCATCAGTGAGTCAAGGGGGGGGCCCACAGATACGCAGTATTTT.